This T cell receptor beta chain originates from a study of T-cell reconstitution after alpha-beta-depleted transplantation in children. Findings and limits, study-wide: Counts and diversity of T cells one year after transplant came mostly from newly produced T cells. Where alpha-beta T cells came from about two months after transplant was reportedly several hundred expanded graft clones.

Researchers prepared the TCRbeta library using unique molecular identifiers, the study reports. MiXCR was run by TCRdb on the PCR reads, yielding one entry per CDR3 protein. The sample records 700,000 to 950,000 distinct CDR3 sequences, roughly 15% being singletons. This clonotype was observed a handful of times. Antigen unknown. The CDR3 has 14 amino acids. The sequences come from PBMCs, mostly from graft donor cells, collected 360 days after TCRalphabeta/CD19-depleted stem cell transplant. J is TRBJ2-5 and V is TRBV21-1; the D call TRBD2 from the table was never checked on the DNA. TRBV21-1 has pseudogene status. This receptor was obtained from a male patient between 10 and 17 years old who had a stem cell transplant for acute lymphoblastic leukemia, so the T cells may come from the graft donor. The CDR3 sequence: CASPPGHPGETQYF. CDR3 nucleotide sequence: TGTGCCAGCCCCCCAGGCCATCCAGGGGAGACCCAGTACTTC.